Listed below are T cell receptor beta chains from one sample, sequenced in a study of brain T cells in children with intractable seizures. TCRdb keeps only in-frame clones here, not all; method: immunoSEQ multiplex PCR. Of a few hundred thousand clones listed, roughly 92% are singletons. The source material was peripheral blood, sampled roughly 5 months after surgery. The source is a boy less than two years old with tuberous sclerosis and intractable seizures. Both conserved end residues are part of each CDR3. Each record gives: clone size, V gene, D gene, J gene, CDR3 protein, CDR3 DNA. D genes are given only for firm matches. A row's size may be missing; if present it is once, few, many or a size class.

clone size: NA; V gene: TRBV4-1; D gene: NA; J gene: TRBJ2-2; CDR3 protein: CASSQVRVGGGELFF; CDR3 DNA: TGCGCCAGCAGCCAAGTGCGAGTAGGTGGTGGGGAGCTGTTTTTT
clone size: once; V gene: TRBV7-9; D gene: TRBD2; J gene: TRBJ2-1; CDR3 protein: CASSPLPQLAGGFNEQFF; CDR3 DNA: TGTGCCAGCAGCCCCCTTCCCCAACTAGCGGGGGGATTCAATGAGCAGTTCTTC
clone size: NA; V gene: TRBV6-6; D gene: NA; J gene: TRBJ2-7; CDR3 protein: CASSYSAGAVPYEQYF; CDR3 DNA: TGTGCCAGCAGTTACTCTGCGGGGGCCGTACCCTACGAGCAGTACTTC
clone size: NA; V gene: TRBV27; D gene: TRBD1; J gene: TRBJ2-1; CDR3 protein: CASSLRDRGSSEQFF; CDR3 DNA: TGTGCCAGCAGTTTGAGGGACAGGGGATCTAGTGAGCAGTTCTTC
clone size: once; V gene: TRBV12-3/TRBV12-4; D gene: NA; J gene: TRBJ2-7; CDR3 protein: CASSIQTIYEQYF; CDR3 DNA: TGTGCCAGCAGTATACAGACTATTTACGAGCAGTACTTC
clone size: NA; V gene: TRBV9; D gene: NA; J gene: TRBJ2-7; CDR3 protein: CASSVAPGTNYEQYF; CDR3 DNA: TGTGCCAGCAGCGTAGCCCCGGGCACGAACTACGAGCAGTACTTC
clone size: NA; V gene: TRBV30; D gene: NA; J gene: TRBJ2-1; CDR3 protein: CAWSWGGNYNEQFF; CDR3 DNA: TGTGCCTGGAGTTGGGGGGGCAACTACAATGAGCAGTTCTTC
clone size: NA; V gene: TRBV6-1; D gene: NA; J gene: TRBJ1-5; CDR3 protein: CASSVRGPGGNQPQHF; CDR3 DNA: TGTGCCAGCAGTGTTAGAGGTCCCGGGGGCAATCAGCCCCAGCATTTT
clone size: few; V gene: TRBV7-9; D gene: TRBD1; J gene: TRBJ1-2; CDR3 protein: CASSLGQGAHGYTF; CDR3 DNA: TGTGCCAGCAGCTTAGGGCAGGGGGCTCATGGCTACACCTTC
clone size: NA; V gene: TRBV10-2; D gene: TRBD2; J gene: TRBJ2-1; CDR3 protein: CASSDILITGLPSNEQFF; CDR3 DNA: TGCGCCAGCAGTGACATCCTCATTACGGGACTACCTTCCAATGAGCAGTTCTTC
clone size: NA; V gene: TRBV27; D gene: NA; J gene: TRBJ2-3; CDR3 protein: CASSLRQGRTDTQYF; CDR3 DNA: TGTGCCAGCAGTTTAAGGCAGGGTCGAACAGATACGCAGTATTTT
clone size: NA; V gene: TRBV11-2; D gene: TRBD1; J gene: TRBJ2-7; CDR3 protein: CASRGTGRGPRSEYF; CDR3 DNA: TGTGCCAGCAGGGGGACAGGTCGGGGGCCGCGTTCGGAGTACTTC
clone size: NA; V gene: TRBV3-1/TRBV3-2; D gene: NA; J gene: TRBJ1-1; CDR3 protein: CASSNSLVVNTEAFF; CDR3 DNA: TGTGCCAGCAGTAACTCTCTGGTAGTGAACACTGAAGCTTTCTTT
clone size: NA; V gene: TRBV9; D gene: TRBD2; J gene: TRBJ2-7; CDR3 protein: CASSPGLAGYEQYF; CDR3 DNA: TGTGCCAGCAGCCCGGGACTAGCGGGATACGAGCAGTACTTC
clone size: NA; V gene: TRBV5-8; D gene: TRBD1; J gene: TRBJ2-3; CDR3 protein: CASSPRTGSVTDTQYF; CDR3 DNA: TGTGCCAGCAGCCCCCGGACAGGGTCAGTAACAGATACGCAGTATTTT
clone size: once; V gene: TRBV7-8; D gene: NA; J gene: TRBJ1-1; CDR3 protein: CASSFGANTEAFF; CDR3 DNA: TGTGCCAGCAGCTTCGGGGCGAACACTGAAGCTTTCTTT
clone size: NA; V gene: TRBV30; D gene: NA; J gene: TRBJ1-2; CDR3 protein: CAFPGFYGYTF; CDR3 DNA: TGTGCCTTCCCAGGTTTTTATGGCTACACCTTC
clone size: NA; V gene: TRBV18; D gene: NA; J gene: TRBJ2-5; CDR3 protein: CASSPPNNGGTQYF; CDR3 DNA: TGTGCCAGCTCACCACCGAACAATGGTGGGACCCAGTACTTC
clone size: NA; V gene: TRBV19; D gene: TRBD2; J gene: TRBJ2-1; CDR3 protein: CASSIITSGKYNEQFF; CDR3 DNA: TGTGCCAGTAGTATCATAACTAGCGGCAAATACAATGAGCAGTTCTTC
clone size: NA; V gene: TRBV7-3; D gene: TRBD1; J gene: TRBJ1-2; CDR3 protein: CASSLTGGEGDGYTF; CDR3 DNA: TGTGCCAGCAGCCTAACAGGGGGCGAAGGAGATGGCTACACCTTC
clone size: NA; V gene: TRBV29-1; D gene: NA; J gene: TRBJ2-5; CDR3 protein: CSVEAPGRQETQYF; CDR3 DNA: TGCAGCGTTGAAGCTCCCGGCCGACAAGAGACCCAGTACTTC
clone size: NA; V gene: TRBV4-2; D gene: NA; J gene: TRBJ2-7; CDR3 protein: CASSPNAGQSSYEQYF; CDR3 DNA: TGTGCCAGCAGCCCAAACGCGGGACAGAGCTCCTACGAGCAGTACTTC
clone size: NA; V gene: TRBV20-1; D gene: TRBD1; J gene: TRBJ2-3; CDR3 protein: CSARGTGAQYF; CDR3 DNA: TGCAGTGCCCGCGGGACAGGAGCGCAGTATTTT
clone size: NA; V gene: TRBV30; D gene: NA; J gene: TRBJ2-2; CDR3 protein: CAWRGTLQTGELFF; CDR3 DNA: TGTGCCTGGAGAGGGACCTTACAAACCGGGGAGCTGTTTTTT
clone size: NA; V gene: TRBV5-4; D gene: TRBD2; J gene: TRBJ2-1; CDR3 protein: CASSPARAGGNNEQFF; CDR3 DNA: TGTGCCAGCAGCCCGGCACGGGCGGGAGGGAACAATGAGCAGTTCTTC
clone size: once; V gene: TRBV13; D gene: NA; J gene: TRBJ1-4; CDR3 protein: CASSLASNEKLFF; CDR3 DNA: TGTGCCAGCAGCTTAGCTTCGAATGAAAAACTGTTTTTT
clone size: NA; V gene: TRBV9; D gene: NA; J gene: TRBJ2-1; CDR3 protein: CASSKEGLPTYNEQFF; CDR3 DNA: TGTGCCAGCAGTAAGGAAGGACTCCCGACCTACAATGAGCAGTTCTTC
clone size: NA; V gene: TRBV13; D gene: TRBD1; J gene: TRBJ1-2; CDR3 protein: CASSWDRGPYGYTF; CDR3 DNA: TGTGCCAGCAGCTGGGACAGGGGCCCCTATGGCTACACCTTC
clone size: NA; V gene: TRBV10-2; D gene: NA; J gene: TRBJ1-4; CDR3 protein: CASTPRLGTTNEKLFF; CDR3 DNA: TGCGCCAGCACTCCCCGCTTGGGGACAACTAATGAAAAACTGTTTTTT
clone size: NA; V gene: TRBV9; D gene: NA; J gene: TRBJ1-1; CDR3 protein: CASSPGGGPEAFF; CDR3 DNA: TGTGCCAGCAGCCCCGGGGGCGGTCCTGAAGCTTTCTTT
clone size: NA; V gene: TRBV2; D gene: NA; J gene: TRBJ1-5; CDR3 protein: CASNTGAGNQPQHF; CDR3 DNA: TGTGCCAGCAACACGGGAGCCGGGAATCAGCCCCAGCATTTT
clone size: NA; V gene: TRBV28; D gene: NA; J gene: TRBJ1-2; CDR3 protein: CASRGFPRGYTF; CDR3 DNA: TGTGCCAGCCGGGGATTCCCTCGGGGCTACACCTTC
clone size: NA; V gene: TRBV27; D gene: NA; J gene: TRBJ2-1; CDR3 protein: CASSPYLRGLVISAGNEQFF; CDR3 DNA: TGTGCCAGCAGTCCGTACCTCAGGGGCCTGGTAATCTCAGCGGGCAATGAGCAGTTCTTC
clone size: once; V gene: TRBV9; D gene: TRBD2; J gene: TRBJ2-1; CDR3 protein: CASSPSGGVHNEQFF; CDR3 DNA: TGTGCCAGCAGCCCCTCGGGGGGGGTTCACAATGAGCAGTTCTTC
clone size: NA; V gene: TRBV27; D gene: NA; J gene: TRBJ1-1; CDR3 protein: CASSFWESTEAFF; CDR3 DNA: TGTGCCAGCAGTTTCTGGGAGTCCACTGAAGCTTTCTTT
clone size: NA; V gene: TRBV7-3; D gene: NA; J gene: TRBJ2-2; CDR3 protein: CASSLTGDPNTGELFF; CDR3 DNA: TGTGCCAGCAGCTTAACGGGGGACCCGAACACCGGGGAGCTGTTTTTT
clone size: once; V gene: TRBV6-6; D gene: NA; J gene: TRBJ1-1; CDR3 protein: CASSEGAHTEAFF; CDR3 DNA: TGTGCCAGCAGCGAAGGGGCGCACACTGAAGCTTTCTTT
clone size: NA; V gene: TRBV5-8; D gene: NA; J gene: TRBJ2-7; CDR3 protein: CASSSPPQYEQYF; CDR3 DNA: TGTGCCAGCAGCTCCCCCCCGCAGTACGAGCAGTACTTC
clone size: NA; V gene: TRBV5-8; D gene: NA; J gene: TRBJ1-5; CDR3 protein: CASSFIRGERGQPQHF; CDR3 DNA: TGTGCCAGCAGCTTTATTCGGGGGGAGAGGGGTCAGCCCCAGCATTTT